This is a list of T cell receptor beta chains from one sample in a study of beta chain features in type 1 diabetes. Using immunoSEQ multiplex PCR, the repertoire was profiled, and TCRdb retains in-frame clones only, with some absent. In the table there are 400,000 to 550,000 clones, roughly 11% of which are singletons. What was sequenced was naive CD4+ T cells from blood. These receptors came from a woman aged 18-29 years in good health. Both conserved end residues are part of each CDR3. D genes are given only for firm matches. The listing skips clone size in some rows; elsewhere it reads once, few, many or a size class.

D gene: .; CDR3 length: 14; V gene: TRBV6-6; J gene: TRBJ2-2; clone size: few; CDR3 protein: CASSTRTATGELFF; CDR3 DNA: TGTGCCAGCAGCACCCGGACTGCAACCGGGGAGCTGTTTTTT
D gene: TRBD2; CDR3 length: 14; V gene: TRBV5-1; J gene: TRBJ2-5; clone size: few; CDR3 protein: CASSASGGQQTQYF; CDR3 DNA: TGCGCCAGCAGCGCAAGCGGGGGCCAGCAGACCCAGTACTTC
D gene: .; CDR3 length: 11; V gene: TRBV30; J gene: TRBJ2-7; clone size: few; CDR3 protein: CAWSFSLEQYF; CDR3 DNA: TGTGCCTGGAGTTTCTCGTTAGAGCAGTACTTC
D gene: .; CDR3 length: 17; V gene: TRBV4-3; J gene: TRBJ2-3; clone size: few; CDR3 protein: CASSQGTRGDLGDTQYF; CDR3 DNA: TGCGCCAGCAGCCAAGGGACTAGGGGGGATTTAGGCGATACGCAGTATTTT
D gene: TRBD2; CDR3 length: 16; V gene: TRBV13; J gene: TRBJ2-5; clone size: .; CDR3 protein: CASSLVAGGPMETQYF; CDR3 DNA: TGTGCCAGCAGCTTAGTAGCGGGAGGGCCTATGGAGACCCAGTACTTC
D gene: .; CDR3 length: 13; V gene: TRBV7-3; J gene: TRBJ2-3; clone size: .; CDR3 protein: CASSPGVTDTQYF; CDR3 DNA: TGTGCCAGCAGCCCCGGGGTAACAGATACGCAGTATTTT
D gene: .; CDR3 length: 13; V gene: TRBV7-8; J gene: TRBJ2-1; clone size: few; CDR3 protein: CASGLRIAYEQFF; CDR3 DNA: TGTGCCAGCGGACTCCGTATTGCGTATGAGCAGTTCTTC
D gene: TRBD1; CDR3 length: 10; V gene: TRBV2; J gene: TRBJ1-2; clone size: .; CDR3 protein: CASSWDRVSF; CDR3 DNA: TGTGCCAGCAGTTGGGACAGGGTTTCCTTC
D gene: .; CDR3 length: 14; V gene: TRBV27; J gene: TRBJ2-3; clone size: .; CDR3 protein: CASSLSTVADTQYF; CDR3 DNA: TGTGCCAGCAGTTTATCGACGGTGGCAGATACGCAGTATTTT
D gene: TRBD2; CDR3 length: 16; V gene: TRBV11-2; J gene: TRBJ2-1; clone size: .; CDR3 protein: CASSSRTSGGGNEQFF; CDR3 DNA: TGTGCCAGCAGCTCTCGGACTAGCGGGGGAGGTAATGAGCAGTTCTTC
D gene: .; CDR3 length: 15; V gene: TRBV5-4; J gene: TRBJ1-2; clone size: .; CDR3 protein: CASSSRQGADYGYTF; CDR3 DNA: TGTGCCAGCAGCTCCCGCCAGGGCGCGGACTATGGCTACACCTTC
D gene: .; CDR3 length: 11; V gene: TRBV20-1; J gene: TRBJ2-3; clone size: .; CDR3 protein: CSAISTDTQYF; CDR3 DNA: TGCAGTGCCATCAGCACAGATACGCAGTATTTT
D gene: .; CDR3 length: 12; V gene: TRBV7-9; J gene: TRBJ1-2; clone size: few; CDR3 protein: CASSLGSYGYTF; CDR3 DNA: TGTGCCAGCAGCTTAGGCAGTTATGGCTACACCTTC
D gene: .; CDR3 length: 11; V gene: TRBV6-6; J gene: TRBJ2-7; clone size: .; CDR3 protein: CASSQTWEQYF; CDR3 DNA: TGTGCCAGCAGCCAAACGTGGGAGCAGTACTTC
D gene: .; CDR3 length: 13; V gene: TRBV30; J gene: TRBJ1-4; clone size: .; CDR3 protein: CAWSVTLRRKLFF; CDR3 DNA: TGTGCCTGGAGTGTAACTTTAAGGAGAAAACTGTTTTTT
D gene: .; CDR3 length: 16; V gene: TRBV2; J gene: TRBJ2-3; clone size: .; CDR3 protein: CASSEIGGLSTDTQYF; CDR3 DNA: TGTGCCAGCAGTGAAATAGGGGGGCTTAGCACAGATACGCAGTATTTT
D gene: .; CDR3 length: 12; V gene: TRBV9; J gene: TRBJ1-2; clone size: few; CDR3 protein: CASSVSWRGYTF; CDR3 DNA: TGTGCCAGCAGCGTCTCCTGGCGGGGCTACACCTTC
D gene: .; CDR3 length: 15; V gene: TRBV7-2; J gene: TRBJ2-2; clone size: .; CDR3 protein: CASSSPGRFAGELFF; CDR3 DNA: TGTGCCAGCAGCTCCCCAGGCAGGTTCGCCGGGGAGCTGTTTTTT
D gene: TRBD1; CDR3 length: 18; V gene: TRBV13; J gene: TRBJ2-5; clone size: .; CDR3 protein: CASSLLGTVYKAGETQYF; CDR3 DNA: TGTGCCAGCAGCCTGCTCGGGACAGTTTACAAGGCAGGGGAGACCCAGTACTTC
D gene: .; CDR3 length: 13; V gene: TRBV5-5; J gene: TRBJ1-5; clone size: few; CDR3 protein: CASSLMGGQPQHF; CDR3 DNA: TGTGCCAGCAGCTTGATGGGCGGCCAGCCCCAGCATTTT
D gene: .; CDR3 length: 13; V gene: TRBV5-4; J gene: TRBJ2-5; clone size: .; CDR3 protein: CASSLGSQETQYF; CDR3 DNA: TGTGCCAGCAGCTTGGGCAGCCAAGAGACCCAGTACTTC
D gene: .; CDR3 length: 13; V gene: TRBV7-2; J gene: TRBJ2-3; clone size: .; CDR3 protein: CASSFVLSDTQYF; CDR3 DNA: TGTGCCAGCAGCTTCGTACTGTCGGATACGCAGTATTTT
D gene: .; CDR3 length: 15; V gene: TRBV5-4; J gene: TRBJ2-3; clone size: .; CDR3 protein: CASSYRRDISDTQYF; CDR3 DNA: TGTGCCAGCAGCTATCGCCGGGACATATCAGATACGCAGTATTTT
D gene: .; CDR3 length: 14; V gene: TRBV5-1; J gene: TRBJ1-1; clone size: .; CDR3 protein: CASRNTPGNTEAFF; CDR3 DNA: TGCGCCAGCAGGAATACACCGGGAAACACTGAAGCTTTCTTT
D gene: .; CDR3 length: 10; V gene: TRBV2; J gene: TRBJ2-5; clone size: .; CDR3 protein: CASSVGTQYF; CDR3 DNA: TGTGCCAGCAGTGTCGGGACCCAGTACTTC
D gene: .; CDR3 length: 17; V gene: TRBV25-1; J gene: TRBJ1-5; clone size: .; CDR3 protein: CASSDLRERESNQPQHF; CDR3 DNA: TGTGCCAGCAGTGACTTAAGGGAGAGGGAAAGCAATCAGCCCCAGCATTTT
D gene: TRBD1; CDR3 length: 15; V gene: TRBV18; J gene: TRBJ2-3; clone size: .; CDR3 protein: CASSSSLTGPDTQYF; CDR3 DNA: TGTGCCAGCTCATCCTCGTTGACAGGGCCAGATACGCAGTATTTT
D gene: TRBD2; CDR3 length: 15; V gene: TRBV5-1; J gene: TRBJ2-3; clone size: .; CDR3 protein: CASSLWEGLEDTQYF; CDR3 DNA: TGCGCCAGCAGCTTGTGGGAGGGCCTCGAAGATACGCAGTATTTT
D gene: .; CDR3 length: 13; V gene: TRBV12-5; J gene: TRBJ1-1; clone size: few; CDR3 protein: CASGSRTNTEAFF; CDR3 DNA: TGTGCTAGTGGTAGCCGAACGAACACTGAAGCTTTCTTT